The 17 T cell receptor beta chains below were found in one sample sequenced in a study of cytomegalovirus exposure and HLA in healthy donors (dated by TCRdb to the late 2010s). The library was produced with the immunoSEQ multiplex PCR assay. For the multiplex PCR, a mixture combining 60 forward primers for TCR Vbeta segments and 13 reverse primers for TCR Jbeta segments was used. In TCRdb, the immuneACCESS table is reduced to in-frame sequences with V and J assigned. These tables do not hold every clone; where another copy was compared, an unresolved V gene accounts for under half, and the others remain unexplained. This sample lists around 150,000 clones; over 70% were detected once. The ten largest clones add up to 2.5% to 3% of the sample. The sample taken for sequencing was PBMCs. These receptors were obtained from a woman aged 45-60 years in good health and CMV-seropositive.

The chain links TRBV7-9 to TRBJ2-1; no reliable D call. Germline-derived CDR1 and CDR2 are SEHNR and FQNEAQ (reference sequence). The CDR3 consists of 14 residues. V was cut by 1 base and J by 6 bases, with 10 bases left in between. The CDR3 protein is CASSLGASGNEQFF. CDR3 sequence (DNA): TGTGCCAGCAGCTTAGGGGCATCAGGCAATGAGCAGTTCTTC.

The rearrangement links TRBV7-8 to TRBJ1-1, with D tentatively TRBD1 (6 bases). CDR1 and CDR2 (germline): SGHVS, FQNEAQ. The V end was cut by 4 bases, the J end by 1 base, with 13 bases between. The CDR3 has 15 amino acids. The CDR3 region has the DNA TGTGCCAGCAGCTCACAGGGACCGGCGAACACTGAAGCTTTCTTT. Its protein product is CASSSQGPANTEAFF.

This clone was counted a few times. This chain joins TRBV6-1 and TRBJ1-2; 11 positions agree with TRBD1. Looked up from germline, CDR1 is MNHNS and CDR2 is SASEGT. Germline trimming cut 6 bases from V and 8 bases from J; bases unmatched to any gene: 8. The CDR3 is 14 amino acids. CDR3 sequence: CASRGQGGVGGYTF. DNA for the CDR3: TGTGCCAGCAGGGGACAGGGGGGGGTAGGCGGCTACACCTTC.

V gene TRBV5-1 combines with J gene TRBJ2-7, with D tentatively TRBD1 (6 bases). Germline CDR1 reads SGHRS; CDR2 reads YFSETQ. The CDR3 is made up of 12 amino acids. V dropped 2 bases and J dropped 6 bases, with 9 bases sitting between them. In nucleotides, the CDR3 is TGCGCCAGCAGCTTTGGACAGCGCGAGCAGTACTTC. This sequence encodes CASSFGQREQYF.

This clone was observed a handful of times. Other DNA sequences of this sample code for an identical CDR3. The chain is built from TRBV5-1 and TRBJ2-5, with unresolved D. The CDR3 spans 13 residues. V dropped 0 bases and J dropped 4 bases, with 7 bases sitting between them. CDR1 is SGHRS and CDR2 is YFSETQ in the germline V gene. CDR3 bases: TGCGCCAGCAGCTTGGCCGGTGGAGAGACCCAGTACTTC. This codes for CASSLAGGETQYF.

The J gene is TRBJ1-5, the V gene TRBV30; 7 bases are shared with TRBD1. CDR1 and CDR2 from the germline V gene are GTSNPN and SVGIG (reference sequence). Losses at the gene ends were 0 bases for V and 7 bases for J; bases not matched to a gene: 6. The CDR3 extends over 14 amino acids. Here the CDR3 reads CAWSVTGDGQPQHF. CDR3 DNA: TGTGCCTGGAGTGTAACAGGGGATGGACAGCCCCAGCATTTT. Using reference TRBV30 and TRBJ1-5 for the parts outside the CDR3, the full variable domain is SQTIHQWPATLVQPVGSPLSLECTVEGTSNPNLYWYRQAAGRGLQLLFYSVGIGQISSEVPQNLSASRPQDRQFILSSKKLLLSDSGFYLCAWSVTGDGQPQHFGDGTRLSIL.

The rearrangement joins TRBV23-1 to TRBJ1-5; the D is unclear. TRBV23-1 is an open reading frame, and its role is uncertain. The CDR3 covers 16 residues. V shed 4 bases and J shed 4 bases, with 17 bases lying between them. The DNA for the CDR3 is TGCGCCAGCAGTCCATCAGAGCCCGAGCAAAATCAGCCCCAGCATTTT. It encodes CASSPSEPEQNQPQHF.

The genes are TRBV19 and TRBJ2-7; 7 nucleotides line up with TRBD1. Losses at the gene ends were 7 bases for V and 3 bases for J; bases not matched to a gene: 12. The CDR3 has 15 residues. Germline V gene sequence: CDR1 LNHDA, CDR2 SQIVND (reference sequence). CDR3 amino acids: CASTPRGRGFYEQYF. CDR3 DNA: TGTGCCAGTACCCCCCGGGGCAGGGGGTTCTACGAGCAGTACTTC.

The CDR3 nucleotides are TGTGCCAGCAGTTCCGGAGGAGCGAGGGAGCAGTTCTTC. Protein product: CASSSGGAREQFF. V usage is TRBV27 and J usage is TRBJ2-1; TRBD2 is a possible D gene (5 bases). Trimming pared 4 bases from V and 10 bases from J, leaving 14 bases between. CDR3 length: 13 residues. Looked up from germline, CDR1 is MNHEY and CDR2 is SMNVEV (reference sequence).

This clone was found once. The same CDR3 can be traced to other DNA sequences in this sample. In nucleotides, the CDR3 is TGTGCCAGCAGCTTTGGCGGCCCGAACACCGGGGAGCTGTTTTTT. Translating it yields CASSFGGPNTGELFF. The genes are TRBV7-8 and TRBJ2-2; D gene ambiguous. Germline V gene sequence: CDR1 SGHVS, CDR2 FQNEAQ. The CDR3 extends over 15 amino acids. The V end lost 3 bases, the J end lost 0 bases, and 8 bases lay between the germline ends.

The gene calls are TRBV4-1 and TRBJ1-3; the match to TRBD1 covers 10 bases. Germline CDR1 and CDR2: MGHRA and YSYEKL. The CDR3 is made up of 16 amino acids. V dropped 4 bases and J dropped 2; count of bases not matched to a gene: 5. The DNA of the CDR3 is TGCGCCAGCAGCCCACGGGACAGGGGTGCTGGAAACACCATATATTTT. It specifies CASSPRDRGAGNTIYF.

This chain connects TRBV7-7 to TRBJ2-2; D possibly corresponds to TRBD2 (7 bases). Trimming removed 5 bases from V and 6 bases from J, with 13 bases in between. Germline V gives CDR1 SSHAT, CDR2 FNYEAQ (reference sequence). The CDR3 is made up of 14 amino acids. The CDR3 DNA reads as TGTGCCAGCAGCCCTAGGGGGGGGCCCGGGGAGCTGTTTTTT. Protein: CASSPRGGPGELFF.

This chain connects TRBV9 to TRBJ1-2; the D gene is possibly TRBD1 (5 bases). This CDR3 has 14 residues. V shed 0 bases and J shed 2 bases, with 8 bases lying between them. The germline CDR1 and CDR2 sequences are SGDLS and YYNGEE. The CDR3 sequence is CASSVGGMNYGYTF. CDR3 nucleotide sequence: TGTGCCAGCAGCGTAGGGGGCATGAACTATGGCTACACCTTC. Supplemented by reference TRBV9 and TRBJ1-2, the full variable domain reads DSGVTQTPKHLITATGQRVTLRCSPRSGDLSVYWYQQSLDQGLQFLIQYYNGEERAKGNILERFSAQQFPDLHSELNLSSLELGDSALYFCASSVGGMNYGYTFGSGTRLTVV.

The chain links TRBV18 to TRBJ2-7, with TRBD1 matching 9 bases. The CDR3 is 14 amino acids. Germline V gene lookup returns CDR1 KGHSH and CDR2 LQKENI. J gave up 3 bases and V 3 bases, and 3 bases lay outside the gene matches. The CDR3 DNA reads TGTGCCAGCTCACCCGGGACAGGGATCTACGAGCAGTACTTC. Translated: CASSPGTGIYEQYF.

V usage is TRBV11-2 and J usage is TRBJ1-1; TRBD1 agrees at 10 bases. V was pared by 8 bases and J by 1 base, with 10 bases of the junction left unmatched. The germline gives CDR1 SGHAT, CDR2 FQNNGV. This CDR3 is 16 amino acids long. The CDR3 loop is CASPLGDRGWNTEAFF. DNA of the CDR3: TGTGCCAGCCCCCTGGGGGACAGGGGATGGAACACTGAAGCTTTCTTT.

The chain employs TRBV7-9 and TRBJ1-5; 9 bases match TRBD1. The CDR3 runs 19 residues. The germline gives CDR1 SEHNR, CDR2 FQNEAQ (reference sequence). With 5 bases clipped from V and 0 bases from J, the junction kept 14 bases outside the gene matches. CDR3 sequence (DNA): TGTGCCAGCAGCGCGGCCGGGACAGGGCCCGACTATAGCAATCAGCCCCAGCATTTT. Its protein is CASSAAGTGPDYSNQPQHF.

The V call is TRBV30, the J call TRBJ1-1; TRBD1 matches at 7 bases. With V trimmed by 0 bases and J by 2 bases, 9 bases remained unmatched. CDR3 size: 16 residues. Per the germline V gene, CDR1 is GTSNPN and CDR2 is SVGIG (reference sequence). CDR3 DNA sequence: TGTGCCTGGAGTGTACTTAGGACAGGAGGTAACACTGAAGCTTTCTTT. Amino acid sequence: CAWSVLRTGGNTEAFF.